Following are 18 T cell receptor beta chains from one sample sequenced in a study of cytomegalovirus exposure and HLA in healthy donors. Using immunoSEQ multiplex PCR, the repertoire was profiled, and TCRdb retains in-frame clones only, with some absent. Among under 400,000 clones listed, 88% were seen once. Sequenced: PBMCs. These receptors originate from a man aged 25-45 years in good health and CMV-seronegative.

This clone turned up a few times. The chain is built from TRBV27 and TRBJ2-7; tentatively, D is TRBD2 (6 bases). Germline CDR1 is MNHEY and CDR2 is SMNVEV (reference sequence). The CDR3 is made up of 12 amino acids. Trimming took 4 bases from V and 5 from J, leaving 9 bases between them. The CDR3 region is CASSSEGHEQYF. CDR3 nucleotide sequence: TGTGCCAGCAGTTCGGAGGGCCACGAGCAGTACTTC.

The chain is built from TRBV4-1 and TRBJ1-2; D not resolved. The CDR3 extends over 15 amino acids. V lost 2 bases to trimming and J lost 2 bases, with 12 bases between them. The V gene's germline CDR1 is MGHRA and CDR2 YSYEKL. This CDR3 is CASSQSPGTNYGYTF. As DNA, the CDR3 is TGCGCCAGCAGCCAAAGCCCAGGCACCAACTATGGCTACACCTTC.

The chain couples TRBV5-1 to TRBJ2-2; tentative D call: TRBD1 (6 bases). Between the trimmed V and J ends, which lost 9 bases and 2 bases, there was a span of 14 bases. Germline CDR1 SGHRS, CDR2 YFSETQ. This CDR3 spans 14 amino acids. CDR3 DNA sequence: TGCGCCACCGAAAGGGACATTAACACCGGGGAGCTGTTTTTT. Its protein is CATERDINTGELFF.

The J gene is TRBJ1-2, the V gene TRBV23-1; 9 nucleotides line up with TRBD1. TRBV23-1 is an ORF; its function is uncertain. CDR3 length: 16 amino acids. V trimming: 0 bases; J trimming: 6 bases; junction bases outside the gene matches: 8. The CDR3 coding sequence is TGCGCCAGCAGTCAATCTCTCACAGGGGGCGAGGATGGCTACACCTTC. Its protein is CASSQSLTGGEDGYTF.

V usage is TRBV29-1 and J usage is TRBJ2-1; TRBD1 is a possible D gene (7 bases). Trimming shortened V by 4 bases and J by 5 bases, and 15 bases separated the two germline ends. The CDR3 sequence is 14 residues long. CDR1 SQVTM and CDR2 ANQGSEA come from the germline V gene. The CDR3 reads CSVVAGQNNNEQFF. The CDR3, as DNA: TGCAGCGTTGTCGCGGGACAGAACAACAATGAGCAGTTCTTC.

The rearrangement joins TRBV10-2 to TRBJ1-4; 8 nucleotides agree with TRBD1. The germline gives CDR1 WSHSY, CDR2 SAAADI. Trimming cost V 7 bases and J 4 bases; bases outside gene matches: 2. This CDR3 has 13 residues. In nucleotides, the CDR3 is TGCGCCAGCAAGGACAGGGATAATGAAAAACTGTTTTTT. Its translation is CASKDRDNEKLFF.

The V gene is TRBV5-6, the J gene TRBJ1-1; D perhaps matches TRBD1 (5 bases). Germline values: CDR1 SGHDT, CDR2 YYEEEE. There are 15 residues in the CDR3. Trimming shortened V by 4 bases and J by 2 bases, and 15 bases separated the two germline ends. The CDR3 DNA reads TGTGCCAGCAGCCTCGGGGGGTTCGTCAACACTGAAGCTTTCTTT. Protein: CASSLGGFVNTEAFF.

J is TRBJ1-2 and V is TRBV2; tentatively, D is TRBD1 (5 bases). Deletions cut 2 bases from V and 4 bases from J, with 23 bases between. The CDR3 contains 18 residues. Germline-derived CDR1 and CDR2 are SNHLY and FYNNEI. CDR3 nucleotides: TGTGCCAGCAGTGAACCCCGGAACGGTGGACACACGACCTATGGCTACACCTTC. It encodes CASSEPRNGGHTTYGYTF. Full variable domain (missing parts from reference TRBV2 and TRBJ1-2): EPEVTQTPSHQVTQMGQEVILRCVPISNHLYFYWYRQILGQKVEFLVSFYNNEISEKSEIFDDQFSVERPDGSNFTLKIRSTKLEDSAMYFCASSEPRNGGHTTYGYTFGSGTRLTVV.

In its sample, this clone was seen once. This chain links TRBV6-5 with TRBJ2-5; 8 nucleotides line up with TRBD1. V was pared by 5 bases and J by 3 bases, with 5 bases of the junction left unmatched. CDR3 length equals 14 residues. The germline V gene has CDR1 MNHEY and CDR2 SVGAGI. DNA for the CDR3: TGTGCCAGCAGTCGGGACAGGAGAAAAGAGACCCAGTACTTC. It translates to CASSRDRRKETQYF.

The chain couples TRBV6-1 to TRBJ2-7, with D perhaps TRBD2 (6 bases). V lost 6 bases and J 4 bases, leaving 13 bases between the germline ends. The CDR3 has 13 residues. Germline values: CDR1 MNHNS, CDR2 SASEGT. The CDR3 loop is CASREGGVYEQYF. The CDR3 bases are TGTGCCAGCAGGGAGGGAGGAGTTTACGAGCAGTACTTC.

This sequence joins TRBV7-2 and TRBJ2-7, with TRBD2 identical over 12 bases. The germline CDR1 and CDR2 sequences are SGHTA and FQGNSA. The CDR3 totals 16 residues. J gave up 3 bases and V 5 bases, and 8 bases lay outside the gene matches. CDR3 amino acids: CASSRGLAGRIYEQYF. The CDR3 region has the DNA TGTGCCAGCAGCCGTGGACTAGCGGGGAGGATCTACGAGCAGTACTTC.

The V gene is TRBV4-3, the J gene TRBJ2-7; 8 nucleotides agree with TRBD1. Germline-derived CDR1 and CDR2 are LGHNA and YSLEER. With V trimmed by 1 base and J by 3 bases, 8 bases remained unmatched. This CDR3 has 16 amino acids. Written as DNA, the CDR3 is TGCGCCAGCAGCCAAGCCCTTTACGGGACAGGCTACGAGCAGTACTTC. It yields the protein CASSQALYGTGYEQYF.

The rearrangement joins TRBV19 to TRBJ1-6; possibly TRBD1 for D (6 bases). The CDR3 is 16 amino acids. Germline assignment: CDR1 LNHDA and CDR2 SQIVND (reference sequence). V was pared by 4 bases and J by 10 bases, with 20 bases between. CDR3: CASSKSLRGARSPLHF. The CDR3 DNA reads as TGTGCCAGTAGTAAAAGCCTCAGGGGCGCGCGGTCACCCCTCCACTTT.

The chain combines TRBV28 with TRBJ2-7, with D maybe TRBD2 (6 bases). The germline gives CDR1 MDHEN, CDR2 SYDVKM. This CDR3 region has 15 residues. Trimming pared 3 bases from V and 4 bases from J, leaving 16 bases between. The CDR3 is CASSFQTHREYEQYF. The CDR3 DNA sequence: TGTGCCAGCAGTTTTCAGACCCACCGGGAGTACGAGCAGTACTTC. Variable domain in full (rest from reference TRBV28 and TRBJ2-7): DVKVTQSSRYLVKRTGEKVFLECVQDMDHENMFWYRQDPGLGLRLIYFSYDVKMKEKGDIPEGYSVSREKKERFSLILESASTNQTSMYLCASSFQTHREYEQYFGPGTRLTVT.

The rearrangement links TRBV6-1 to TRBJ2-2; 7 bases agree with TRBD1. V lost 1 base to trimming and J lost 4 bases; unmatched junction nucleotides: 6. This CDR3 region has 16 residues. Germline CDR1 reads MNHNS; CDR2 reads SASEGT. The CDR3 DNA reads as TGTGCCAGCAGTGAAGGGCATGACAGGGCCACCGGGGAGCTGTTTTTT. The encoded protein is CASSEGHDRATGELFF.

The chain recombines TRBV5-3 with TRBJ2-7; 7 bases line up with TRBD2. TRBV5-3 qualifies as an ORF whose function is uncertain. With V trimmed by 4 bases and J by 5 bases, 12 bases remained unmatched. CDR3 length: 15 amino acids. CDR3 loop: CARSGREVKEHEQYF. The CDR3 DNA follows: TGTGCCAGAAGCGGCCGGGAGGTCAAAGAACACGAGCAGTACTTC.

The CDR3 spells CASSLAWTGTGELFF. The CDR3 DNA is TGTGCCAGCAGCTTAGCGTGGACAGGCACCGGGGAGCTGTTTTTT. V usage is TRBV7-6 and J usage is TRBJ2-2, with TRBD1 matching over 7 bases. The ends lost 0 bases at V and 4 bases at J; junction bases unmatched: 2. The CDR3 totals 15 residues. Germline V lookup: CDR1 SGHVS, CDR2 FNYEAQ.

CDR3 amino acids: CASTLGLRFTDTQYF. As DNA, the CDR3 is TGTGCCAGCACTCTGGGACTAAGATTCACAGATACGCAGTATTTT. The rearrangement joins TRBV7-8 to TRBJ2-3; 7 bases are shared with TRBD2. Unmatched junction bases numbered 9, after V lost 7 bases and J lost 2 bases. Looked up from germline, CDR1 is SGHVS and CDR2 is FQNEAQ. The CDR3 runs to 15 residues. Complete variable domain (other parts from reference TRBV7-8 and TRBJ2-3): GAGVSQSPRYKVAKRGQDVALRCDPISGHVSLFWYQQALGQGPEFLTYFQNEAQLDKSGLPSDRFFAERPEGSVSTLKIQRTQQEDSAVYLCASTLGLRFTDTQYFGPGTRLTVL.